These T cell receptor beta chains were read from a single sample in a study of blood T cell repertoires in COVID-19. The assay was immunoSEQ multiplex PCR, and TCRdb's table has in-frame clones only and misses some. The sample lists approximately 88,000 clones; about 85% were seen once. Sequenced sample: peripheral blood. Source of these receptors: a woman between 70 and 85 years old with acute or convalescent COVID-19. Both conserved end residues are part of each CDR3. D genes are given only for firm matches. A row's size may be missing; if present it is once, few, many or a size class.

cdr3_length | d_call | clone_size | j_call | v_call | cdr3_nt | cdr3_aa
15 | NA | few | TRBJ1-2 | TRBV3-1/TRBV3-2 | TGTGCCAGCAGCCATGGACAGCTAGCTAACTATGGCTACACCTTC | CASSHGQLANYGYTF
17 | TRBD1 | NA | TRBJ2-2 | TRBV11-2 | TGTGCCAGCAGACCAGGAAGGGGGCGATTGTGGACCGGGGAGCTGTTTTTT | CASRPGRGRLWTGELFF
18 | TRBD2 | NA | TRBJ2-3 | TRBV4-1 | TGCGCCAGCCCCCATCCTAGGAGCGGGACTACCTACACAGATACGCAGTATTTT | CASPHPRSGTTYTDTQYF
15 | TRBD2 | once | TRBJ2-1 | TRBV19 | TGTGCCAGTCGACGCATCCAGCGGGACTACAATGAGCAGTTCTTC | CASRRIQRDYNEQFF
14 | TRBD2 | NA | TRBJ2-3 | TRBV29-1 | TGCAGCGTTGTTTCCGGGGGGGCCACAGATACGCAGTATTTT | CSVVSGGATDTQYF
14 | NA | NA | TRBJ1-1 | TRBV19 | TGTGCCAGTAGGGTCGGACATCTGAACACTGAAGCTTTCTTT | CASRVGHLNTEAFF
15 | NA | NA | TRBJ1-5 | TRBV28 | TGTGCCAGCAGTTTCGATGGCGGGGCCAACCAGCCCCAGCATTTT | CASSFDGGANQPQHF
16 | NA | NA | TRBJ2-3 | TRBV5-5 | TGTGCCAGCAGCGCACACCGGGACATCCGCACAGATACGCAGTATTTT | CASSAHRDIRTDTQYF
18 | NA | NA | TRBJ1-5 | TRBV7-9 | TGTGCCAGCAGCCAGACCCTGGACAGAGCTTATAGCAATCAGCCCCAGCATTTT | CASSQTLDRAYSNQPQHF
15 | NA | NA | TRBJ2-1 | TRBV5-4 | TGTGCCAGCAGCTCCCAGACAGCCTGGTACAATGAGCAGTTCTTC | CASSSQTAWYNEQFF
13 | TRBD1 | NA | TRBJ2-1 | TRBV9 | TGTGCCAGCAGCGCGGGACAGGGGAATGAGCAGTTCTTC | CASSAGQGNEQFF
15 | TRBD2 | once | TRBJ2-1 | TRBV2 | TGTGCCAGCAACCAACTAGCGGGAGCGTACAATGAGCAGTTCTTC | CASNQLAGAYNEQFF
13 | TRBD1 | NA | TRBJ1-1 | TRBV2 | TGTGCCAGCAGTCCGGGACAGATCACTGAAGCTTTCTTT | CASSPGQITEAFF
14 | NA | NA | TRBJ1-1 | TRBV10-3 | TGTGCCATCAGGACAGATCTCATGAACACTGAAGCTTTCTTT | CAIRTDLMNTEAFF
16 | NA | NA | TRBJ2-5 | TRBV21-1 | TGTGCCAGCAGCAAAGGGGGGACTAGCGGGAGTGAGACCCAGTACTTC | CASSKGGTSGSETQYF
14 | TRBD1 | NA | TRBJ1-2 | TRBV7-9 | TGTGCCAGCAGCTTATTCGGACAGGGCCATGGCTACACCTTC | CASSLFGQGHGYTF
19 | TRBD2 | NA | TRBJ2-1 | TRBV12-5 | TGTGCTAGTGGTTCGACTAGCGGGAGGGCCTTTAGGTCCTACAATGAGCAGTTCTTC | CASGSTSGRAFRSYNEQFF
12 | NA | NA | TRBJ1-2 | TRBV5-6 | TGTGCCAGCAGCTGGCTAGGTACTGGCTACACCTTC | CASSWLGTGYTF
14 | TRBD1 | NA | TRBJ1-2 | TRBV19 | TGTGCCAGTAGAGCGACAGGGTCTGGTTATGGCTACACCTTC | CASRATGSGYGYTF
16 | TRBD1 | NA | TRBJ2-2 | TRBV28 | TGTGCCAGCAGCCCGCCGGGACAGGGAGTGACCGGGGAGCTGTTTTTT | CASSPPGQGVTGELFF
13 | NA | NA | TRBJ2-5 | TRBV2 | TGTGCCAGCAACCAACAGGGAAAAGAGACCCAGTACTTC | CASNQQGKETQYF
14 | TRBD2 | NA | TRBJ2-1 | TRBV7-2 | TGTGCCAGCAGCTCAGCGGGAGTGTCAAATGAGCAGTTCTTC | CASSSAGVSNEQFF
15 | TRBD1 | NA | TRBJ1-5 | TRBV19 | TGTGCCAGTAGTATAAGACAGGGCGGCAATCAGCCCCAGCATTTT | CASSIRQGGNQPQHF
13 | NA | NA | TRBJ1-3 | TRBV29-1 | TGCAGCGTTGAATGGTCGGCTGGAAACACCATATATTTT | CSVEWSAGNTIYF
15 | NA | NA | TRBJ2-1 | TRBV29-1 | TGCAGCGTTAGGTCTGGGGCGGGGTTTTACAATGAGCAGTTCTTC | CSVRSGAGFYNEQFF
20 | NA | NA | TRBJ2-2 | TRBV15 | TGTGCCACCAGCAGAGATCAAGGTCCGGTTGGCAGGGACTCCACCGGGGAGCTGTTTTTT | CATSRDQGPVGRDSTGELFF
15 | NA | NA | TRBJ1-5 | TRBV5-4 | TGTGCCAGCAGCTTGGACGCAGGTCCCAATCAGCCCCAGCATTTT | CASSLDAGPNQPQHF
15 | NA | few | TRBJ2-3 | TRBV19 | TGTGCCAGTAGTATAACGGAGATTAGCACAGATACGCAGTATTTT | CASSITEISTDTQYF
17 | TRBD2 | NA | TRBJ2-1 | TRBV28 | TGTGCCAGCAGTCTCTCTTTTGCGGGGGGGCCCTACAATGAGCAGTTCTTC | CASSLSFAGGPYNEQFF
19 | NA | few | TRBJ2-3 | TRBV5-1 | TGCGCCAGCAGCTTGGTTCCCCTAATTGGGCAGGGTAACACAGATACGCAGTATTTT | CASSLVPLIGQGNTDTQYF
16 | TRBD2 | NA | TRBJ2-3 | TRBV4-1 | TGCGCCAGCAGCCCTCTTCTAGCGGGGGGCCCAGATACGCAGTATTTT | CASSPLLAGGPDTQYF
18 | NA | NA | TRBJ1-3 | TRBV7-2 | TGTGCCAGCAGCTTAGTAGCGGGTCGGCGGAGCTCTGGAAACACCATATATTTT | CASSLVAGRRSSGNTIYF
14 | NA | NA | TRBJ2-3 | TRBV5-1 | TGCGCCAGCAGCTTGGACAGGGCAGCAGATACGCAGTATTTT | CASSLDRAADTQYF
16 | TRBD2 | NA | TRBJ2-3 | TRBV5-1 | TGCGCCAGCAGCCTGGGACTAGCGGGAGTAGGAGATACGCAGTATTTT | CASSLGLAGVGDTQYF
14 | NA | NA | TRBJ1-1 | TRBV7-9 | TGTGCCAGCAGCTTAGGAGGGAACGGTGGTGAAGCTTTCTTT | CASSLGGNGGEAFF
16 | TRBD2 | NA | TRBJ2-3 | TRBV29-1 | TGCAGCGTTGTTTTTATTGAGCGGGGCAGCGGGGATACGCAGTATTTT | CSVVFIERGSGDTQYF
12 | TRBD2 | NA | TRBJ2-3 | TRBV11-2 | TGTGCCAGCAGCCAAGACCGGGGGGGGCAGTATTTT | CASSQDRGGQYF
12 | NA | NA | TRBJ2-1 | TRBV5-1 | TGCGCCAGCAGCTTCCTGGGGCATGAGCAGTTCTTC | CASSFLGHEQFF
12 | TRBD2 | NA | TRBJ2-2 | TRBV4-3 | TGCGCCAGCAGCTCACTAGCGGGGGAGCTGTTTTTT | CASSSLAGELFF
13 | NA | NA | TRBJ1-4 | TRBV4-1 | TGCGCCAGCAGCCCCGAGACACGGGAAAAACTGTTTTTT | CASSPETREKLFF
10 | NA | NA | TRBJ1-1 | TRBV29-1 | TGCAGCGGCACACACACTGAAGCTTTCTTT | CSGTHTEAFF
17 | TRBD1 | NA | TRBJ1-3 | TRBV18 | TGTGCCAGCTCACCTCTAACAGGGGGACTTTCTGGAAACACCATATATTTT | CASSPLTGGLSGNTIYF
14 | TRBD2 | NA | TRBJ2-3 | TRBV24-1 | TGTGCCACCAGTGATTCGGGGGGGGCAGATACGCAGTATTTT | CATSDSGGADTQYF
16 | TRBD2 | NA | TRBJ2-1 | TRBV7-9 | TGTGCCAGCAGCTTAGTGTGGGGGACTAGCGTTCATGAGCAGTTCTTC | CASSLVWGTSVHEQFF
15 | TRBD1 | NA | TRBJ1-2 | TRBV19 | TGTGCCAGTAGTATAGAGGACAGGGCGACCAATGGCTACACCTTC | CASSIEDRATNGYTF
17 | TRBD1 | NA | TRBJ1-2 | TRBV5-1 | TGCGCCAGCAGCTTGGAGTCCGGCGGACAGGGTGGTAATGGCTACACCTTC | CASSLESGGQGGNGYTF